This record looks at one TCR beta chain sequence and its context. Its target is not known. These data are taken from a study of T-cell reconstitution after alpha-beta-depleted transplantation in children. Study findings and constraints: The origin of alpha-beta T cells about two months after transplant was reportedly several hundred expanded graft clones.

Unique molecular identifiers featured in how the TCRbeta library was prepared. TCRdb used MiXCR to reprocess the PCR reads, holding one entry per CDR3 protein. The sample includes 200,000 to 300,000 distinct CDR3 sequences, about 25% of them seen just once. The sample consisted of PBMCs, taken before TCRalphabeta/CD19-depleted stem cell transplant. The sequence came from a girl aged 2 to 9 with Fanconi anemia, due to receive a stem cell transplant.

The CDR3 protein is CASGGDRVHNEQFF. The CDR3 nucleotides read TGTGCCAGCGGCGGGGACAGGGTTCACAATGAGCAGTTCTTC. This chain uses TRBV28 with TRBJ2-1, with 9 positions matching TRBD1. The CDR3 sequence is 14 residues long. V dropped 8 bases and J dropped 5; count of bases not matched to a gene: 7. Germline V CDR1 and CDR2: MDHEN, SYDVKM. Drawing the rest from reference TRBV28 and TRBJ2-1, the complete variable domain is DVKVTQSSRYLVKRTGEKVFLECVQDMDHENMFWYRQDPGLGLRLIYFSYDVKMKEKGDIPEGYSVSREKKERFSLILESASTNQTSMYLCASGGDRVHNEQFFGPGTRLTVL.